A selection of T cell receptor beta chains follows, all from one sample in a study of early T cells in non-severe SARS-CoV-2 infection. TCRdb redid the calling of the 5' RACE reads with MiXCR, one entry per CDR3 protein. The repertoire holds tens of thousands of distinct CDR3 sequences, with roughly 5% as singletons. The sample consisted of whole blood. The receptors come from an adult who was a healthcare worker with PCR-confirmed SARS-CoV-2 infection or an uninfected control (not recorded which). The CDR3 runs from the conserved cysteine through the conserved F or W. The order of the fields is V gene, J gene, D gene, clone size, CDR3 DNA, CDR3 protein. A D gene is named only where the DNA matches it firmly. Not all rows give a size; the values are once, few, many and, for expanded clones, a class.

TRBV5-1	TRBJ1-2	NA	NA	TGCGCCAGCAGTCTCTACCAGGGGAACTATGGCTACACCTTC	CASSLYQGNYGYTF
TRBV9	TRBJ2-1	NA	many	TGTGCCAGCAGCGTCGACTTATACAATGAGCAGTTCTTC	CASSVDLYNEQFF
TRBV7-8	TRBJ2-7	NA	many	TGTGCCAGCAGCCAGCCAGGGCGGGACAGAGTTAGCTACGAGCAGTACTTC	CASSQPGRDRVSYEQYF
TRBV6-6	TRBJ1-2	NA	many	TGTGCCAGCAGTAAGGGGGTCGATGGCTACACCTTC	CASSKGVDGYTF
TRBV27	TRBJ1-1	TRBD1	many	TGTGCCAGCAGTCCCGCCTTGACAGGGGGGAGAATGAACACTGAAGCTTTCTTT	CASSPALTGGRMNTEAFF
TRBV20-1	TRBJ1-1	NA	many	TGCAGTGCTAGCGGGACGGCAGGGACTGAAGCTTTCTTT	CSASGTAGTEAFF
TRBV27	TRBJ2-1	TRBD2	many	TGTGCCAGCAGTTTATTGTCCGGACTAGCGGAGATCAATGAGCAGTTCTTC	CASSLLSGLAEINEQFF
TRBV2	TRBJ2-5	TRBD2	NA	TGTGCCAGCAGACGGGACTACTTTACAGAGACCCAGTACTTC	CASRRDYFTETQYF
TRBV30	TRBJ1-2	NA	many	TGTGCCTGGAGTGTACAGGGAGGATATGGCTACACCTTC	CAWSVQGGYGYTF
TRBV29-1	TRBJ2-3	NA	NA	TGCAGCGTTGAAGGGGGGACCACAGATACGCAGTATTTT	CSVEGGTTDTQYF
TRBV27	TRBJ2-7	NA	few	TGTGCCAGCAGTTTATTGGGGGGCGGGGACGAGCAGTACTTC	CASSLLGGGDEQYF
TRBV7-2	TRBJ1-2	TRBD1	many	TGTGCCAGCAGCTTGGGACAGGCGATCACTAACTATGGCTACACCTTC	CASSLGQAITNYGYTF
TRBV25-1	TRBJ2-5	NA	many	TGTGCCAGCAGTGAATGGTACCGGGAGGAGACCCAGTACTTC	CASSEWYREETQYF
TRBV3-1	TRBJ2-7	NA	NA	TGTGCCAGCAGCCCTAGGGTTACCTACGAGCAGTACTTC	CASSPRVTYEQYF
TRBV5-1	TRBJ1-1	NA	few	TGCGCCAGCAGCTTGGATTATGGGAGCACTGAAGCTTTCTTT	CASSLDYGSTEAFF
TRBV12-3/TRBV12-4	TRBJ1-1	NA	many	TGTGCCAGCAGTTTCGGGGTGGCAGCTTTCTTT	CASSFGVAAFF
TRBV6-1	TRBJ2-7	TRBD1	many	TGTGCCAGCAGTGAAGCCACGGGACAGGGAGGGTACGAGCAGTACTTC	CASSEATGQGGYEQYF
TRBV12-3/TRBV12-4	TRBJ2-5	TRBD1	NA	TGTGCCAGCAGCTGGACAGGGGGCATAAAGACCCAGTACTTC	CASSWTGGIKTQYF
TRBV20-1	TRBJ1-2	TRBD1	many	TGCAGTGCTAGAGATCATGGACAGGAGGATCGTGGCTACACCTTC	CSARDHGQEDRGYTF
TRBV7-9	TRBJ2-1	NA	many	TGTGCCAGCACCCGAGGGAGCTCCTACAATGAGCAGTTCTTC	CASTRGSSYNEQFF
TRBV20-1	TRBJ2-3	TRBD2	many	TGCAGTGCGAGGGGGGGTAGCGGGAGGGTCACTAGCACAGATACGCAGTATTTT	CSARGGSGRVTSTDTQYF
TRBV5-1	TRBJ2-1	NA	NA	TGCGCCAGCAGCTTGGCAGGGGTTTCCTACAATGAGCAGTTCTTC	CASSLAGVSYNEQFF
TRBV12-3/TRBV12-4	TRBJ1-5	TRBD1	many	TGTGCCAGCAGTTTATGGACAGGGGATCAGCCCCAGCATTTT	CASSLWTGDQPQHF
TRBV5-1	TRBJ2-7	TRBD1	many	TGCGCCAGCAGCCCCGAACAGGGGCCCTGGAACGAGCAGTACTTC	CASSPEQGPWNEQYF
TRBV13	TRBJ2-6	NA	many	TGTGCCAGCAGCTTCGGGAGCTCTGGGGCCAACGTCCTGACTTTC	CASSFGSSGANVLTF
TRBV7-3	TRBJ2-5	NA	few	TGTGCCAGCAGCTTAAGCGGGTCGGTTGGAGAGACCCAGTACTTC	CASSLSGSVGETQYF
TRBV6-1	TRBJ2-1	TRBD2	many	TGTGCCAGCAGCGGACTAGCGGGCAACAATGAGCAGTTCTTC	CASSGLAGNNEQFF
TRBV19	TRBJ2-1	NA	NA	TGTGCCAGTTTTTCCGGGGGCAGTGAGCAGTTCTTC	CASFSGGSEQFF
TRBV30	TRBJ1-1	NA	many	TGTGCCTGGAGTGTAGGGGGCACTGAAGCTTTCTTT	CAWSVGGTEAFF